This T cell receptor beta chain was captured in a study of T cell repertoires in cytomegalovirus infection. V was clipped by 5 bases and J by 6 bases, with 14 bases between them. The V gene's germline CDR1 is SGHAT and CDR2 FQNNGV. The CDR3 has 14 amino acids. TCRdb analysed the reads with MiXCR anew, one entry per CDR3 protein. The sample contains 250,000 to 300,000 distinct CDR3 sequences, 25% of which appear only once. The receptor's source is a human donor in good health (CMV status not recorded). Some clones in this sample may be carry-over from other donors' samples. Sequencing was performed on PBMCs. The rearrangement links TRBV11-2 to TRBJ2-1; possibly TRBD1 for D (6 bases). CDR3 region: CASSDRTVINEQFF. CDR3 nucleotides: TGTGCCAGCAGCGACCGGACAGTCATCAATGAGCAGTTCTTC.